A single TCR beta chain is shown here with its context. The record originates from a study of technical replicates of blood from a handful of donors. The V end was cut by 5 bases, the J end by 1 base, with 9 bases between. Germline lookup yields CDR1 KGHSH and CDR2 LQKENI. The CDR3 is 13 residues long. Assay: immunoSEQ multiplex PCR; the TCRdb copy retains only in-frame clones and omits some. The sample includes 72,000 or so clones, around 93% of them seen just once. The sample taken for sequencing was T cells isolated from PBMCs. The TCR comes from a human donor in good health. The genes are TRBV18 and TRBJ2-7, with D uncertain. DNA for the CDR3: TGTGCCAGCTCAGCGTCGGGTTCCTACGAGCAGTACTTC. Translated, it gives CASSASGSYEQYF. Full variable domain (rest looked up from reference TRBV18 and TRBJ2-7): NAGVMQNPRHLVRRRGQEARLRCSPMKGHSHVYWYRQLPEEGLKFMVYLQKENIIDESGMPKERFSAEFPKEGPSILRIQQVVRGDSAAYFCASSASGSYEQYFGPGTRLTVT.